The present TCR beta chain was sequenced within a study of neoadjuvant nivolumab and ipilimumab in lung cancer (dated by TCRdb to the early 2020s). Background on the whole study: Intravenous nivolumab was dosed at 3 mg/kg on days 1, 15 and 29, and in the combination arm ipilimumab 1 mg/kg was added on day 1 only. The primary trial endpoint was the major pathologic response (MPR) rate in the intention-to-treat population in each study arm. The trial treated 44 patients with operable NSCLC: about 23 were randomized to nivolumab monotherapy and some 21 to nivolumab plus ipilimumab. The study compared TCR repertoires in pretherapy (baseline) peripheral blood with TCR repertoires in tumors resected at surgery following neoadjuvant immune checkpoint blockade. Matched pretherapy and resected tumor pairs were analyzed for seven patients: four treated with nivolumab and three with nivolumab plus ipilimumab. What the work shows at the level of the full study, not this receptor alone: No significant correlation was found between TCR clonality and pathologic tumor regression, and only one major-pathologic-response sample was available for the clonality analysis. Pretherapy blood TCR richness correlated positively with richness in tumors resected after neoadjuvant therapy (Spearman R = 0.82). TCR richness and clonality were greater in resected tumors than in tumor-adjacent uninvolved lung, and increases were seen in more dual-therapy-treated tumors. A small number of samples underwent TCR sequencing. Tumor T-cell richness and clonality rose from pretherapy to surgery in three of three dual-therapy tumors but in only two of four nivolumab-treated tumors.

Libraries came from the immunoSEQ multiplex PCR assay. In the authors' own workflow: Repertoires were summarized in terms of richness and clonality, and significantly expanded and contracted clones between pre- and post-therapy samples were identified. The immuneACCESS repertoire file appears here via TCRdb, limited to in-frame rearrangements. These files lack a portion of the clones; in checked studies, under half of the deficit traces to unresolved V genes, and the cause of the others is not known. Clone size and V and J calls were adopted from that table, with D and trimming inferred from the DNA. The sample contains tens of thousands of clones, more than 90% of them found a single time. In total, the top ten clones hold approximately 2.2% of the sample. The sample's time point label is to be understood as: at surgical resection after neoadjuvant nivolumab +/- ipilimumab. Samples were obtained from the phase 2 randomized NEOSTAR trial, in which neoadjuvant nivolumab or nivolumab plus ipilimumab followed by surgery was tested in operable NSCLC.

This clone was recorded once. Its cognate antigen has yet to be identified. No base quality values were provided; no much bigger clone lies one nucleotide off. CDR3 length: 20 amino acids, cysteine to phenylalanine. Solely the CDR3 DNA is kept, with 60 bases framed from the first base. Trimming accounts for 5 bases at V and 2 bases at J, while the number of junction bases matched to no gene is 20. CDR1 SGHVS and CDR2 FNYEAQ are derived from the germline V gene. The rearrangement joined TRBV7-6 to TRBJ1-3; the central 8 bases match TRBD1. The sequence was obtained from an adult with non-small cell lung cancer. The material sequenced was peripheral blood, taken after neoadjuvant nivolumab, alone or with ipilimumab, at or shortly before surgery. CDR3 sequence: CASSPRPGDRGAKPGNTIYF. The bases are TGTGCCAGCAGCCCCCGTCCCGGCGACAGGGGCGCCAAACCTGGAAACACCATATATTTT.